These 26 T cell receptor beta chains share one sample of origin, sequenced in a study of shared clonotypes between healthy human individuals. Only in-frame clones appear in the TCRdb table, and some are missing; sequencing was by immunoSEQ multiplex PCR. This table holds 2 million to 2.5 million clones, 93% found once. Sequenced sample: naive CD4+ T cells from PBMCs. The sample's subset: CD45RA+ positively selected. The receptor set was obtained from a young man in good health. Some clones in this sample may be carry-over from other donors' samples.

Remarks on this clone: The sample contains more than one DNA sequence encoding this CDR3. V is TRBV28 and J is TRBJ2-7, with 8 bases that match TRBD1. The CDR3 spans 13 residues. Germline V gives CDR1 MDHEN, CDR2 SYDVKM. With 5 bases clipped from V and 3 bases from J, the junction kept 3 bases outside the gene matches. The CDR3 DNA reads TGTGCCAGCAGTCGACAGGGGTTCTACGAGCAGTACTTC. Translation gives CASSRQGFYEQYF.

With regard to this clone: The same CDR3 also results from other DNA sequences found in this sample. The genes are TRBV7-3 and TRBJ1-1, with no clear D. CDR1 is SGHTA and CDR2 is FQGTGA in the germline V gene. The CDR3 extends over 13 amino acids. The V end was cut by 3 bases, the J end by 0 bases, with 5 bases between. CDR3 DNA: TGTGCCAGCAGCTTTAGGGTGAACACTGAAGCTTTCTTT. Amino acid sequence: CASSFRVNTEAFF.

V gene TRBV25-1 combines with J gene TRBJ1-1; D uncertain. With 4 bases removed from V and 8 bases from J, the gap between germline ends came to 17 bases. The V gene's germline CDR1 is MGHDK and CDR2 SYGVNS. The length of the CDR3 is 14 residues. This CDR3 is CASSAPLGFKEAFF. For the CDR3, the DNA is TGTGCCAGCAGTGCGCCTCTGGGGTTTAAAGAAGCTTTCTTT.

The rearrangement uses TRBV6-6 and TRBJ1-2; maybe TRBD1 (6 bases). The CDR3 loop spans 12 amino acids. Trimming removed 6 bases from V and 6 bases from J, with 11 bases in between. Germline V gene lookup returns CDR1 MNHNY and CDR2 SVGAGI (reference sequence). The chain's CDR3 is CASSNRVDGYTF. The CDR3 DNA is TGTGCCAGCAGCAACAGGGTGGATGGCTACACCTTC.

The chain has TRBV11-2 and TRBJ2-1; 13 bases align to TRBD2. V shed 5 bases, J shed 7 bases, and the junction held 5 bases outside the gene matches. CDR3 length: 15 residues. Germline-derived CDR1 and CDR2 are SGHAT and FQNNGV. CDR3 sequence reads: CASSGLAGVENEQFF. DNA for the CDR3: TGTGCCAGCAGCGGACTAGCGGGAGTTGAAAATGAGCAGTTCTTC.

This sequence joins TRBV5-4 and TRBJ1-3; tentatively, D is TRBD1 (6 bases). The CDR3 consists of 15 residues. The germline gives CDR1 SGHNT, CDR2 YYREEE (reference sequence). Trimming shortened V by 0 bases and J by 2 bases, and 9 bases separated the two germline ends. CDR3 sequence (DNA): TGTGCCAGCAGCTTGGCCAGGGGTCCTGGAAACACCATATATTTT. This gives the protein CASSLARGPGNTIYF.

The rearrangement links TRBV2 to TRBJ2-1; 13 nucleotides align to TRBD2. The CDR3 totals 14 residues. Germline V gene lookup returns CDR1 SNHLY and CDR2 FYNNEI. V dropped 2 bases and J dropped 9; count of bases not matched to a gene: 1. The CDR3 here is CASSETSGRGEQFF. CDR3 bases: TGTGCCAGCAGTGAAACTAGCGGGAGGGGTGAGCAGTTCTTC.

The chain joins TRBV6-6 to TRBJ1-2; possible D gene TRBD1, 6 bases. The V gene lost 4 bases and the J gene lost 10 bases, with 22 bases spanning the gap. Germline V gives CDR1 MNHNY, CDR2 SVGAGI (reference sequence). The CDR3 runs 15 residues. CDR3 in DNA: TGTGCCAGCAGTTCCACGAGCCGGAGGACAGCAGCCTACACCTTC. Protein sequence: CASSSTSRRTAAYTF.

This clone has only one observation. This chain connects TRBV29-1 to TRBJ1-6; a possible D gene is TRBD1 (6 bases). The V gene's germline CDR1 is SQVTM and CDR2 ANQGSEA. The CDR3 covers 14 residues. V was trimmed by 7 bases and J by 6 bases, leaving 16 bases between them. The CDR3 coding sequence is TGCAGCGCCAGTCACGGGGGGCCTAATTCACCCCTCCACTTT. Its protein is CSASHGGPNSPLHF.

The CDR3: CASSPVAGLNTEAFF. For the CDR3, the DNA is TGTGCCAGTAGTCCCGTGGCAGGGCTAAACACTGAAGCTTTCTTT. The genes are TRBV19 and TRBJ1-1; the D gene is possibly TRBD1 (5 bases). Trimming removed 5 bases at V and 2 bases at J, with 15 bases between. Germline V CDR1 and CDR2: LNHDA, SQIVND (reference sequence). The CDR3 sequence is 15 residues long.

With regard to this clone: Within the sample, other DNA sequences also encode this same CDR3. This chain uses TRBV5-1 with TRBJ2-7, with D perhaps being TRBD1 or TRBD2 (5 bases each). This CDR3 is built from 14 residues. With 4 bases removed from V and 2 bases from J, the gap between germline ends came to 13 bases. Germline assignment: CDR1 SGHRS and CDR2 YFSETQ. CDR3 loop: CASSRDLGTYEQYF. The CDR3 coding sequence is TGCGCCAGCAGCAGGGACCTAGGCACCTACGAGCAGTACTTC.

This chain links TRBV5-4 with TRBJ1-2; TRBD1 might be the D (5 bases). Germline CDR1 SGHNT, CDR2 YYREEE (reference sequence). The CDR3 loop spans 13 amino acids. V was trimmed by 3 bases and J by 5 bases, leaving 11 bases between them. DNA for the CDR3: TGTGCCAGCAGCTACCCCGGGGGTTATGGCTACACCTTC. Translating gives CASSYPGGYGYTF. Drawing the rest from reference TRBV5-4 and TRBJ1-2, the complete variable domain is ETGVTQSPTHLIKTRGQQVTLRCSSQSGHNTVSWYQQALGQGPQFIFQYYREEENGRGNFPPRFSGLQFPNYSSELNVNALELDDSALYLCASSYPGGYGYTFGSGTRLTVV.

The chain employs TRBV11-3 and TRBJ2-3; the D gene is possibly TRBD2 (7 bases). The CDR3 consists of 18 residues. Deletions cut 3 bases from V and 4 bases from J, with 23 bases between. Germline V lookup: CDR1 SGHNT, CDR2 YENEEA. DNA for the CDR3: TGTGCCAGCAGCTTCGGGGGGCTGGGGGCAAAGGAGGCAGATACGCAGTATTTT. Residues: CASSFGGLGAKEADTQYF.

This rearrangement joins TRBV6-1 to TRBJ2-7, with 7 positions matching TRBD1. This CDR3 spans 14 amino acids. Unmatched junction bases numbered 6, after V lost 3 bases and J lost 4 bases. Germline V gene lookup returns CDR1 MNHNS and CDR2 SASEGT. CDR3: CASSDLGQSYEQYF. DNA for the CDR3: TGTGCCAGCAGTGATTTGGGACAGAGTTACGAGCAGTACTTC.

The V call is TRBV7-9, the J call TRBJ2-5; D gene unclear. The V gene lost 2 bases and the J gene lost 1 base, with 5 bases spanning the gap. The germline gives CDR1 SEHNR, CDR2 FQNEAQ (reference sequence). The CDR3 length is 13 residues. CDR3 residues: CASSLLPQETQYF. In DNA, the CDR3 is TGTGCCAGCAGCTTATTGCCCCAAGAGACCCAGTACTTC.

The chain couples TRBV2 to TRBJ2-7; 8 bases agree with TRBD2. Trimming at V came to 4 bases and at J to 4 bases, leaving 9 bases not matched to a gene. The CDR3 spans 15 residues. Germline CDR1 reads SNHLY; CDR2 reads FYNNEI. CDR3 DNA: TGTGCCAGCAGTGGCCAGCGGGAGATGTGGTACGAGCAGTACTTC. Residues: CASSGQREMWYEQYF.

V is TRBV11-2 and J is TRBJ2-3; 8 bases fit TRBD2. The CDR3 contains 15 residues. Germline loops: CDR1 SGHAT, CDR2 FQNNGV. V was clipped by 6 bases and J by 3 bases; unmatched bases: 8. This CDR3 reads CASRQAGVLTDTQYF. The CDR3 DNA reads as TGTGCCAGCAGACAAGCGGGAGTACTGACAGATACGCAGTATTTT.

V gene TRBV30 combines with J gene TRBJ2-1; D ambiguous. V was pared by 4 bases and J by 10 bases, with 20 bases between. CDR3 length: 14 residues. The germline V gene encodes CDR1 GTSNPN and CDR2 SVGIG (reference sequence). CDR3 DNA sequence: TGTGCCTGGAATTTAGACCAGTTGAAAGTGGAGCAGTTCTTC. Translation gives CAWNLDQLKVEQFF.

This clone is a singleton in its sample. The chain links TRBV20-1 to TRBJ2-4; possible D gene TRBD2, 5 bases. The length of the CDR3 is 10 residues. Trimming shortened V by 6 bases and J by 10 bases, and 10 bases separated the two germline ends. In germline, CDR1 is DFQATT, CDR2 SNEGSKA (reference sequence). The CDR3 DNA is TGCAGTGCCGCCCGGGAAATTCAGTACTTC. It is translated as CSAAREIQYF.

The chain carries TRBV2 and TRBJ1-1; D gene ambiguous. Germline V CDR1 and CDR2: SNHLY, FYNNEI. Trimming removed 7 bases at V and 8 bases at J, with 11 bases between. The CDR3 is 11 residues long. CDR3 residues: CASMWVLEAFF. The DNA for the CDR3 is TGTGCCAGCATGTGGGTTCTGGAAGCTTTCTTT. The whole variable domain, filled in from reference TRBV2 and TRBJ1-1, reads EPEVTQTPSHQVTQMGQEVILRCVPISNHLYFYWYRQILGQKVEFLVSFYNNEISEKSEIFDDQFSVERPDGSNFTLKIRSTKLEDSAMYFCASMWVLEAFFGQGTRLTVV.

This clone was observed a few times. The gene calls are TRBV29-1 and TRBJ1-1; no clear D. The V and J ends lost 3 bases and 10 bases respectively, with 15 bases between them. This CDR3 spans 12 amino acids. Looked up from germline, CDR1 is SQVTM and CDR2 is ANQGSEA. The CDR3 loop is CSVDEVREGAFF. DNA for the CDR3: TGCAGCGTTGATGAGGTCCGGGAGGGAGCTTTCTTT.

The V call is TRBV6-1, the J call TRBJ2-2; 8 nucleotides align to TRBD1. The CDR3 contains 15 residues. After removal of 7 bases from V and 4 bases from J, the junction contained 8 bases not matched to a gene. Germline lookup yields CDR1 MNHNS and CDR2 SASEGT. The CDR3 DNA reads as TGTGCCAGCACCCCGGGACAGGCGTCCACCGGGGAGCTGTTTTTT. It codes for CASTPGQASTGELFF.

CDR3 DNA: TGTGCCTGGAGTGGGACTCTAGCCGGAATTAATGAGCAGTTCTTC. It codes for CAWSGTLAGINEQFF. This sequence joins TRBV30 and TRBJ2-1, with a possible D match to TRBD2 (5 bases). Germline values: CDR1 GTSNPN, CDR2 SVGIG (reference sequence). The CDR3 is 15 residues long. The V and J ends lost 1 base and 7 bases respectively, with 17 bases between them.

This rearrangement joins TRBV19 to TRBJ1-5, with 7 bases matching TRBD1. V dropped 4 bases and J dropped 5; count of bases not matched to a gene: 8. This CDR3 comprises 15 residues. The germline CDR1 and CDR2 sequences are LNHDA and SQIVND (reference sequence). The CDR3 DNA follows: TGTGCCAGTAGTAATCGTCAGGGGGTGTATCAGCCCCAGCATTTT. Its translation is CASSNRQGVYQPQHF.

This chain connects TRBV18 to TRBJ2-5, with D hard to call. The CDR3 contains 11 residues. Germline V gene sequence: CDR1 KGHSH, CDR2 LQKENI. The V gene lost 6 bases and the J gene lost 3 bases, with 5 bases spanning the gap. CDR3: CASSYKETQYF. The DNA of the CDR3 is TGTGCCAGCTCGTATAAAGAGACCCAGTACTTC.

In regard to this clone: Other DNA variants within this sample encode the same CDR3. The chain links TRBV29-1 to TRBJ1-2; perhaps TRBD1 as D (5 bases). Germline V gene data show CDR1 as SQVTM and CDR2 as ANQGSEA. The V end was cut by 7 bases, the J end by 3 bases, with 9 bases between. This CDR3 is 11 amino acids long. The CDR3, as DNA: TGCAGCGGGGGGACCGACTATGGCTACACCTTC. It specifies CSGGTDYGYTF.